These 30 T cell receptor beta chains were all obtained from the same sample, sequenced in a study of T cells after yellow fever vaccination (dated by TCRdb to the late 2010s). The library was made by 5' RACE. Sequencer: Illumina NovaSeq 6000. The public sequencing data were trimmed at Q25 with fastp and processed into clonotypes with MiXCR by TCRdb, which kept only in-frame beta chains. Each entry is one CDR3 protein sequence, shown with its most common DNA and genes. In all, the sample holds about 350,000 distinct CDR3 sequences, and under 15% of those were seen once. Roughly 3% of the sample rests with the top ten. According to the study, the label for this sample's treatment or condition signals: live attenuated yellow fever vaccine strain. The material sequenced was CD4+ T cells sorted from PBMCs, taken 15 days after the yellow fever booster vaccination. Every receptor here comes from a man between 18 and 29 years old who received the YFV17D yellow fever vaccine.

The chain combines TRBV6-5 with TRBJ1-1; D perhaps matches TRBD1 (6 bases). Trimming removed 2 bases at V and 0 bases at J, with 10 bases between. The CDR3 loop spans 15 amino acids. CDR1 is MNHEY and CDR2 is SVGAGI in the germline V gene. The CDR3 region is CASSYGGSMNTEAFF. Written as DNA, the CDR3 is TGTGCCAGCAGTTACGGGGGCTCCATGAACACTGAAGCTTTCTTT.

In this sample, this clonotype turned up a few times. The chain is built from TRBV20-1 and TRBJ1-1; weak D call: TRBD1 (6 bases). The CDR3 is 13 amino acids. V lost 3 bases, J lost 2 bases, and 10 bases lay in between. CDR1 and CDR2 (germline): DFQATT, SNEGSKA (reference sequence). For the CDR3, the DNA is TGCAGTGCTAGTAGGACAGCTAACACTGAAGCTTTCTTT. Translation gives CSASRTANTEAFF.

This clonotype was found many times. The rearrangement uses TRBV4-3 and TRBJ1-5; D remains ambiguous. CDR3 size: 13 residues. The ends were cut back, 0 bases at V and 5 bases at J, with 5 bases in the middle. The germline V gene has CDR1 LGHNA and CDR2 YSLEER. The chain's CDR3 is CASSQELDQPQHF. CDR3 DNA sequence: TGCGCCAGCAGCCAAGAACTTGATCAGCCCCAGCATTTT.

The rearrangement uses TRBV3-1 and TRBJ2-7; TRBD2 aligns across 10 bases. Losses at the gene ends were 2 bases for V and 3 bases for J; bases not matched to a gene: 4. Germline-derived CDR1 and CDR2 are LGHDT and YNNKEL (reference sequence). This CDR3 comprises 15 residues. DNA for the CDR3: TGTGCCAGCAGCCAAAGGTGGACTAGCGGCTACGAGCAGTACTTC. It translates to CASSQRWTSGYEQYF.

This clonotype appeared a few times. The chain links TRBV4-3 to TRBJ1-1; a weak D match, TRBD1 (6 bases). Germline CDR1 reads LGHNA; CDR2 reads YSLEER. Trimming cost V 4 bases and J 0 bases, with 12 bases left between them. The CDR3 totals 15 residues. CDR3 residues: CASSLGSGVNTEAFF. The CDR3 DNA sequence: TGCGCCAGCAGCCTTGGGTCAGGGGTGAACACTGAAGCTTTCTTT.

The rearrangement uses TRBV2 and TRBJ2-7; possibly TRBD1 for D (5 bases). Germline assignment: CDR1 SNHLY and CDR2 FYNNEI. V was cut by 3 bases and J by 1 base, with 10 bases left in between. The CDR3 sequence is 14 residues long. The CDR3 spells CASSEQGLSYEQYV. In nucleotides, the CDR3 is TGTGCCAGCAGTGAGCAGGGCCTATCCTACGAGCAGTACGTC.

This chain connects TRBV7-8 to TRBJ2-7; no reliable D call. The CDR3 totals 14 residues. V lost 1 base, J lost 3 bases, and 10 bases lay in between. Germline lookup yields CDR1 SGHVS and CDR2 FQNEAQ. CDR3 sequence (DNA): TGTGCCAGCAGCTTAGAAGGGTTCAGCTACGAGCAGTACGTC. This encodes CASSLEGFSYEQYV.

The V gene is TRBV20-1, the J gene TRBJ2-1, with 7 bases matching TRBD2. Losses at the gene ends were 3 bases for V and 1 base for J; bases not matched to a gene: 6. The CDR3 covers 15 residues. Per the germline V gene, CDR1 is DFQATT and CDR2 is SNEGSKA (reference sequence). The CDR3 bases are TGCAGTGCTAGTGAAGCGGGGTTATCCTACAATGAGCAGTTCTTC. Protein product: CSASEAGLSYNEQFF.

The chain has TRBV12-3 or TRBV12-4 and TRBJ2-1; perhaps TRBD2 as D (6 bases). V was clipped by 4 bases and J by 4 bases, with 14 bases between them. The CDR3 sequence is 15 residues long. The CDR3 reads CASSSGTEGYNEQFF. For the CDR3, the DNA is TGTGCCAGCAGTTCAGGGACTGAGGGTTACAATGAGCAGTTCTTC.

The V gene is TRBV5-1, the J gene TRBJ1-1, with D possibly TRBD1 on 6 matching bases. With 0 bases removed from V and 3 bases from J, the gap between germline ends came to 15 bases. Germline V gives CDR1 SGHRS, CDR2 YFSETQ. The CDR3 loop spans 16 amino acids. CDR3 sequence reads: CASSLATDRAYTEAFF. For the CDR3, the DNA is TGCGCCAGCAGCTTGGCGACGGACAGAGCCTACACTGAAGCTTTCTTT.

This clonotype was picked up a small number of times. The rearrangement links TRBV5-1 to TRBJ1-1; tentative D call: TRBD1 (5 bases). The germline gives CDR1 SGHRS, CDR2 YFSETQ. V gave up 6 bases and J gave up 0 bases, with 12 bases separating them. The CDR3 is made up of 14 amino acids. CDR3 sequence: CASTPDSLNTEAFF. The CDR3 DNA follows: TGCGCCAGCACCCCCGACAGTCTGAACACTGAAGCTTTCTTT.

This clonotype turned up a few times. The CDR3 nucleotides read TGTGCCAGCAGTTTACTCAATGGGGAAAAACTGTTTTTT. Translated: CASSLLNGEKLFF. V is TRBV12-3 or TRBV12-4 and J is TRBJ1-4; D remains unclear. V was shortened by 2 bases and J by 8 bases, with 9 bases between the two germline ends. CDR3 length: 13 amino acids.

This clonotype was detected ten times or more. The chain employs TRBV5-1 and TRBJ2-4; 7 bases match TRBD1. Germline V CDR1 and CDR2: SGHRS, YFSETQ. This CDR3 spans 16 amino acids. V dropped 0 bases and J dropped 1; count of bases not matched to a gene: 4. CDR3 protein: CASSLDRGTAKNIQYF. For the CDR3, the DNA is TGCGCCAGCAGCTTGGACAGGGGAACGGCCAAAAACATTCAGTACTTC.

The rearrangement joins TRBV5-8 to TRBJ2-3, with a possible D match to TRBD2 (6 bases). The CDR3 loop spans 17 amino acids. Germline lookup yields CDR1 SGHTS and CDR2 YDEGEE. Trimming removed 0 bases from V and 4 bases from J, with 18 bases in between. The CDR3 bases are TGTGCCAGCAGCTTGGCTGGGGACTCGACTAGGGCAGATACGCAGTATTTT. It encodes CASSLAGDSTRADTQYF.

This clonotype was recorded a few times. This chain connects TRBV4-3 to TRBJ1-6; D may be TRBD1 (6 bases). This CDR3 spans 18 amino acids. Germline-derived CDR1 and CDR2 are LGHNA and YSLEER. The V end was cut by 3 bases, the J end by 3 bases, with 18 bases between. The CDR3 DNA is TGCGCCAGCAGCCAGGCCTTCCAGGGGCACCGCTATAATTCACCCCTCCACTTT. It is translated as CASSQAFQGHRYNSPLHF.

This clonotype was counted a few times. V usage is TRBV6-6 and J usage is TRBJ1-3; D remains ambiguous. This CDR3 contains 17 residues. V lost 2 bases and J 0 bases, leaving 14 bases between the germline ends. Germline lookup yields CDR1 MNHNY and CDR2 SVGAGI (reference sequence). The CDR3 sequence is CASSYPDAGPSGNTIYF. As DNA, the CDR3 is TGTGCCAGCAGTTACCCCGACGCCGGACCCTCTGGAAACACCATATATTTT.

The V gene is TRBV11-2, the J gene TRBJ2-7; 8 nucleotides line up with TRBD2. This CDR3 region has 15 residues. The V segment lost 0 bases and the J segment 9 bases; nucleotides outside the gene matches: 10. The germline V gene has CDR1 SGHAT and CDR2 FQNNGV. For the CDR3, the DNA is TGTGCCAGCAGCTTAGATATCGGGGGGGCCAATCGGCAGTACGTC. Protein: CASSLDIGGANRQYV.

The genes are TRBV27 and TRBJ1-5; no reliable D call. Germline V gives CDR1 MNHEY, CDR2 SMNVEV (reference sequence). The length of the CDR3 is 15 residues. The V gene lost 6 bases and the J gene lost 0 bases, with 12 bases spanning the gap. The CDR3 region is CASSPLGFSNQPQHF. Written as DNA, the CDR3 is TGTGCCAGCAGCCCCTTGGGGTTTAGCAATCAGCCCCAGCATTTT.

The chain has TRBV4-1 and TRBJ2-1; D could derive from TRBD1 or TRBD2 (5 bases each). The CDR3 is 16 residues long. The V end was cut by 5 bases, the J end by 2 bases, with 16 bases between. Germline-derived CDR1 and CDR2 are MGHRA and YSYEKL. The DNA of the CDR3 is TGCGCCAGCAGCTTACCGGGACGTACGACCTACAATGAGCAGTTCTTC. Translated: CASSLPGRTTYNEQFF.

V is TRBV18 and J is TRBJ1-5; D is unresolved. Germline CDR1 and CDR2: KGHSH and LQKENI. This CDR3 contains 17 residues. Trimming took off 3 bases at V and 2 bases at J, with 17 bases between the two ends. The CDR3 DNA reads TGTGCCAGCTCACCGCTCCCCTCGGTGACGGGCAATCAGCCCCAGCATTTT. Amino acid sequence: CASSPLPSVTGNQPQHF. The full variable domain, in which reference TRBV18 and TRBJ1-5 provide the parts outside the CDR3, is NAGVMQNPRHLVRRRGQEARLRCSPMKGHSHVYWYRQLPEEGLKFMVYLQKENIIDESGMPKERFSAEFPKEGPSILRIQQVVRGDSAAYFCASSPLPSVTGNQPQHFGDGTRLSIL.

V and J are TRBV6-4 and TRBJ2-5; no firm D call. V lost 8 bases, J lost 7 bases, and 14 bases lay in between. Germline loops: CDR1 MRHNA, CDR2 SNTAGT. CDR3 length: 12 amino acids. DNA for the CDR3: TGTGCCAGCCCCCCCGTCGTGCGGACCCAGTACTTC. Amino acids: CASPPVVRTQYF.

CDR3 in DNA: TGTGCCTGGAGTGTACTAGCGGGGGGCCAGGGCGGGGAGCTGTTTTTT. Protein: CAWSVLAGGQGGELFF. The chain is built from TRBV30 and TRBJ2-2; the match to TRBD2 covers 12 bases. The CDR3 consists of 16 residues. V shed 0 bases, J shed 7 bases, and the junction held 6 bases outside the gene matches. Germline CDR1 GTSNPN, CDR2 SVGIG (reference sequence).

The J gene is TRBJ2-3, the V gene TRBV3-1, with 7 nucleotides matching TRBD2. CDR1 is LGHDT and CDR2 is YNNKEL in the germline V gene (reference sequence). The CDR3 contains 15 residues. V dropped 4 bases and J dropped 2; count of bases not matched to a gene: 6. This CDR3 is CASSLRDYPTDTQYF. In nucleotides, the CDR3 is TGTGCCAGCAGCCTCCGGGACTATCCCACAGATACGCAGTATTTT.

This clonotype has a handful of counts. The chain combines TRBV4-1 with TRBJ1-4; D unclear. The V end was cut by 3 bases, the J end by 2 bases, with 16 bases between. CDR1 and CDR2 (germline): MGHRA, YSYEKL. This CDR3 has 17 amino acids. CDR3 amino acids: CASSHVPQAATNEKLFF. CDR3 in DNA: TGCGCCAGCAGCCATGTGCCCCAGGCGGCGACTAATGAAAAACTGTTTTTT.

The J gene is TRBJ1-5, the V gene TRBV4-1; no clear D. With 2 bases removed from V and 7 bases from J, the gap between germline ends came to 9 bases. This CDR3 spans 13 amino acids. The V gene's germline CDR1 is MGHRA and CDR2 YSYEKL. The CDR3: CASSQPTDQPQHF. As DNA, the CDR3 is TGCGCCAGCAGCCAACCTACGGACCAGCCCCAGCATTTT.

The chain has TRBV3-1 and TRBJ2-2; D call uncertain. V was shortened by 1 base and J by 3 bases, with 6 bases between the two germline ends. CDR3 length: 14 residues. Germline V lookup: CDR1 LGHDT, CDR2 YNNKEL (reference sequence). The CDR3 loop reads CASSQVRYTGELFF. CDR3 DNA: TGTGCCAGCAGCCAAGTCCGGTACACCGGGGAGCTGTTTTTT.

The V gene is TRBV9, the J gene TRBJ2-3; TRBD2 aligns across 10 bases. Germline V gene data show CDR1 as SGDLS and CDR2 as YYNGEE. J was trimmed by 7 bases and V by 2 bases; bases with no gene match: 7. CDR3 length: 15 amino acids. The CDR3 coding sequence is TGTGCCAGCAGCGTGAGCGGGGGGGCTAGTAATACGCAGTATTTT. This gives the protein CASSVSGGASNTQYF. Using reference TRBV9 and TRBJ2-3 for the parts outside the CDR3, the full variable domain is DSGVTQTPKHLITATGQRVTLRCSPRSGDLSVYWYQQSLDQGLQFLIQYYNGEERAKGNILERFSAQQFPDLHSELNLSSLELGDSALYFCASSVSGGASNTQYFGPGTRLTVL.

J is TRBJ2-5 and V is TRBV7-8; 10 bases match TRBD2. The germline gives CDR1 SGHVS, CDR2 FQNEAQ. The CDR3 is made up of 18 amino acids. V shed 1 base, J shed 4 bases, and the junction held 12 bases outside the gene matches. In DNA, the CDR3 is TGTGCCAGCAGCTTAGTTCCAGCGGGGGGGCTTACGTTAGAGACCCAGTACTTC. It codes for CASSLVPAGGLTLETQYF. Using reference TRBV7-8 and TRBJ2-5 for the parts outside the CDR3, the full variable domain is GAGVSQSPRYKVAKRGQDVALRCDPISGHVSLFWYQQALGQGPEFLTYFQNEAQLDKSGLPSDRFFAERPEGSVSTLKIQRTQQEDSAVYLCASSLVPAGGLTLETQYFGPGTRLLVL.

The chain has TRBV7-2 and TRBJ2-3, with D unclear. V was clipped by 3 bases and J by 6 bases, with 10 bases between them. CDR3 length equals 13 residues. The germline V gene encodes CDR1 SGHTA and CDR2 FQGNSA. The CDR3: CASSFDSKDTQYF. The CDR3 DNA is TGTGCCAGCAGCTTTGACTCGAAGGATACGCAGTATTTT.

The rearrangement links TRBV4-2 to TRBJ1-6; TRBD1 agrees at 10 bases. The CDR3 length is 16 residues. Germline V gene lookup returns CDR1 LGHNA and CDR2 YNFKEQ. Unmatched junction bases numbered 3, after V lost 0 bases and J lost 7 bases. Here the CDR3 reads CASSQELGQGNSPLHF. As DNA, the CDR3 is TGTGCCAGCAGCCAAGAATTGGGACAGGGGAATTCACCCCTCCACTTT.